The present T cell receptor beta chain was sequenced within a study of CD8 T cells in ankylosing spondylitis. Study-wide results and limits: Peripheral blood samples showed relatively rare disease-linked clones, and these clones were CD8+. A TCR beta motif made of about 8 highly homologous variants seemed typical of ankylosing spondylitis blood.

Germline loops: CDR1 SGHRS, CDR2 YFSETQ. The V end was cut by 1 base, the J end by 7 bases, with 15 bases between. The CDR3 extends over 15 amino acids. Ten or more counts support this clonotype. Its antigen is not known. MiXCR, run by TCRdb on the 5' RACE reads, gives a single entry per CDR3 protein. This table holds approximately 500,000 distinct CDR3 sequences, 10% to 15% found once. The sample was blood, either unsorted or a sorted T cell fraction (not recorded which). The sequence was obtained from a male donor with ankylosing spondylitis. The chain has TRBV5-1 and TRBJ2-1, with D hard to call. Here the CDR3 reads CASSLSSGFGNEQFF. The CDR3 DNA is TGCGCCAGCAGCTTGTCAAGTGGATTCGGGAATGAGCAGTTCTTC.